The rows below give T cell receptor beta chains drawn from one sample of a study of T cell responses to AZD1222 COVID-19 vaccine. Assay: immunoSEQ multiplex PCR; the TCRdb copy retains only in-frame clones and omits some. The repertoire holds under 150,000 clones, with more than 65% as singletons. Sequencing used peripheral blood, obtained 28 days after the second AZD1222 dose. Source of these receptors: an adult who received the AZD1222 COVID-19 vaccine. Each CDR3 is given with its conserved first and last residue. Each record gives: V gene, clone size, J gene, D gene, CDR3 protein, CDR3 DNA. A D gene is named only where the DNA matches it firmly. Clone size is given for some rows only: seen once, a few or many times, or a class if the clone is expanded.

v_call: TRBV5-1
clone_size: NA
j_call: TRBJ1-3
d_call: TRBD1
cdr3_aa: CASSLRGTGGNTIYF
cdr3_nt: TGCGCCAGCAGCCTAAGGGGGACAGGGGGAAACACCATATATTTT

v_call: TRBV7-3
clone_size: NA
j_call: TRBJ1-2
d_call: NA
cdr3_aa: CASSLTQGYGYTF
cdr3_nt: TGTGCCAGCAGCTTAACGCAGGGGTATGGCTACACCTTC

v_call: TRBV28
clone_size: NA
j_call: TRBJ1-1
d_call: NA
cdr3_aa: CASSWGINTEAFF
cdr3_nt: TGTGCCAGCAGTTGGGGAATAAACACTGAAGCTTTCTTT

v_call: TRBV19
clone_size: once
j_call: TRBJ1-2
d_call: NA
cdr3_aa: CASTGSDYGYTF
cdr3_nt: TGTGCCAGTACAGGGAGCGACTATGGCTACACCTTC

v_call: TRBV28
clone_size: NA
j_call: TRBJ1-1
d_call: NA
cdr3_aa: CASSLASRDHTEAFF
cdr3_nt: TGTGCCAGCAGTTTAGCCTCACGGGACCACACTGAAGCTTTCTTT

v_call: TRBV28
clone_size: once
j_call: TRBJ1-5
d_call: TRBD1
cdr3_aa: CASRGGVWQPQHF
cdr3_nt: TGTGCCAGCAGAGGGGGCGTCTGGCAGCCCCAGCATTTT

v_call: TRBV18
clone_size: NA
j_call: TRBJ2-2
d_call: NA
cdr3_aa: CASSPPVSVGELFF
cdr3_nt: TGTGCCAGCTCACCACCGGTCAGCGTCGGGGAGCTGTTTTTT

v_call: TRBV11-2
clone_size: few
j_call: TRBJ2-7
d_call: TRBD1
cdr3_aa: CASSTGTGGAEQYF
cdr3_nt: TGTGCCAGCAGCACCGGGACAGGGGGCGCCGAGCAGTACTTC

v_call: TRBV7-9
clone_size: many
j_call: TRBJ1-5
d_call: TRBD1
cdr3_aa: CASTGGRGNQPQHF
cdr3_nt: TGTGCCAGCACAGGGGGCCGAGGCAATCAGCCCCAGCATTTT

v_call: TRBV9
clone_size: NA
j_call: TRBJ1-2
d_call: TRBD1
cdr3_aa: CASTGQGASNGYTF
cdr3_nt: TGTGCCAGCACGGGGCAGGGGGCCTCCAATGGCTACACCTTC

v_call: TRBV28
clone_size: once
j_call: TRBJ1-5
d_call: NA
cdr3_aa: CAIQQNSNQPQHF
cdr3_nt: TGTGCCATTCAACAAAATAGCAATCAGCCCCAGCATTTT

v_call: TRBV21-1
clone_size: NA
j_call: TRBJ1-1
d_call: NA
cdr3_aa: CASSKEVGGDGTEAFF
cdr3_nt: TGTGCCAGCAGCAAAGAGGTAGGAGGAGATGGCACTGAAGCTTTCTTT

v_call: TRBV7-2
clone_size: NA
j_call: TRBJ1-2
d_call: TRBD1
cdr3_aa: CASSVGWDRQSYTF
cdr3_nt: TGTGCCAGCAGCGTTGGTTGGGACAGACAAAGCTACACCTTC

v_call: TRBV4-1
clone_size: NA
j_call: TRBJ1-4
d_call: TRBD1
cdr3_aa: CASSQGQGINEKLFF
cdr3_nt: TGCGCCAGCAGCCAAGGACAGGGCATCAATGAAAAACTGTTTTTT

v_call: TRBV7-9
clone_size: NA
j_call: TRBJ1-1
d_call: NA
cdr3_aa: CASSPGAGEAFF
cdr3_nt: TGTGCCAGCAGCCCCGGGGCGGGTGAAGCTTTCTTT

v_call: TRBV5-1
clone_size: NA
j_call: TRBJ2-1
d_call: NA
cdr3_aa: CASSLLGDNEQFF
cdr3_nt: TGCGCCAGCAGCTTGTTAGGGGACAATGAGCAGTTCTTC

v_call: TRBV5-4
clone_size: NA
j_call: TRBJ2-7
d_call: TRBD1
cdr3_aa: CASSSRKGQGGTYEQYF
cdr3_nt: TGTGCCAGCAGCTCTCGAAAAGGACAGGGCGGGACCTACGAGCAGTACTTC

v_call: TRBV19
clone_size: NA
j_call: TRBJ1-6
d_call: NA
cdr3_aa: CASSIEARRNSPLHF
cdr3_nt: TGTGCCAGTAGTATAGAAGCAAGGAGGAATTCACCCCTCCACTTT

v_call: TRBV28
clone_size: NA
j_call: TRBJ1-6
d_call: TRBD1
cdr3_aa: CASRTPGQGDNSPLHF
cdr3_nt: TGTGCCAGCAGAACTCCGGGACAGGGGGATAATTCACCCCTCCACTTT

v_call: TRBV13
clone_size: once
j_call: TRBJ2-3
d_call: TRBD1
cdr3_aa: CASQITGGTDTQYF
cdr3_nt: TGTGCCAGTCAAATAACAGGGGGCACAGATACGCAGTATTTT

v_call: TRBV19
clone_size: NA
j_call: TRBJ1-5
d_call: TRBD1
cdr3_aa: CASSINRGLYQPQHF
cdr3_nt: TGTGCCAGTAGTATAAACAGGGGTTTGTATCAGCCCCAGCATTTT

v_call: TRBV9
clone_size: once
j_call: TRBJ1-5
d_call: NA
cdr3_aa: CASSVEAGNQPQHF
cdr3_nt: TGTGCCAGCAGCGTAGAGGCGGGCAATCAGCCCCAGCATTTT

v_call: TRBV11-2
clone_size: NA
j_call: TRBJ1-1
d_call: TRBD1
cdr3_aa: CASSSVRWRGRTSMVFF
cdr3_nt: TGTGCCAGCAGCTCCGTCCGATGGAGGGGGCGAACTAGTATGGTTTTCTTT

v_call: TRBV6-5
clone_size: NA
j_call: TRBJ2-7
d_call: NA
cdr3_aa: CATTFPYEQYF
cdr3_nt: TGTGCCACAACGTTCCCGTACGAGCAGTACTTC